The clone carrying this T cell receptor (beta chain) was seen a single time. Its antigen is currently unknown. This specimen belongs to a study of CD8 T cells in Susac syndrome. Random hexamers were used to reverse transcribe an amount of roughly 0.5 to 1 ug RNA. Amplification of TCR beta CDR3 by immunoSEQ multiplex PCR spanned 54 Vbeta and 13 Jbeta. TCRdb redid the calling of the immunoSEQ multiplex PCR reads with MiXCR, one entry per CDR3 protein. Of about 180,000 distinct CDR3 sequences in the sample, approximately 95% were seen once. The CDR3 has 15 residues. Germline CDR1 and CDR2: LNHNV and YYDKDF (reference sequence). Trimming took 0 bases from V and 5 from J, leaving 13 bases between them. Study-level findings and limits: The authors acknowledged that the study's TCR sequencing and HLA analysis involved relatively few individuals.

Sequencing of TCR beta was performed on blood CD8+ T cells and on blood CD4+ T cells. TEMRA cells underwent FACS enrichment and CD8+ and CD4+ T cells underwent negative isolation. Sequenced input: CD8+ T cells from PBMCs. This TCR derives from a human donor with multiple sclerosis. The chain recombines TRBV15 with TRBJ2-5; a possible D gene is TRBD2 (7 bases). CDR3: CATSRDRGGLETQYF. CDR3 coding DNA: TGTGCCACCAGCAGAGATAGGGGGGGTTTGGAGACCCAGTACTTC.